This T cell receptor (beta chain) was obtained from a study of metastatic and nonmetastatic thyroid tumors. In the original analysis: Clinicopathological groups differed in CDR3, with these differences serving to build a distant-metastasis classifier for papillary thyroid cancer. TCRdb reprocessed the PCR reads via MiXCR. TCRdb, rather than the study authors, made the V and J calls. The repertoire holds roughly 30,000 clones, with about 17% as singletons. General study points: Significantly higher TCR beta diversity was reportedly seen in malignant thyroid tumors than benign nodules, in blood and tumor.

CDR1 and CDR2 (germline): MDHEN, SYDVKM. The CDR3 is made up of 16 amino acids. This clone was seen a handful of times. Its specificity is unknown. Its ends do not fully match the called genes, so a read error is possible. Thyroid surgery was preceded by no treatment in any patient. The chain has TRBV28 and TRBJ1-6, with D perhaps matching TRBD1 (6 bases). The sample consisted of blood. This receptor was identified in a female donor with papillary thyroid cancer or a benign thyroid nodule (not recorded which). Some clones in this sample may be carry-over from other donors' samples. The CDR3 sequence is CASSLEKGAYNSPLHF. The DNA of the CDR3 is TGTGCCAGTAGTTTAGAGAAGGGGGCCTATAATTCACCCCTCCACTTT.